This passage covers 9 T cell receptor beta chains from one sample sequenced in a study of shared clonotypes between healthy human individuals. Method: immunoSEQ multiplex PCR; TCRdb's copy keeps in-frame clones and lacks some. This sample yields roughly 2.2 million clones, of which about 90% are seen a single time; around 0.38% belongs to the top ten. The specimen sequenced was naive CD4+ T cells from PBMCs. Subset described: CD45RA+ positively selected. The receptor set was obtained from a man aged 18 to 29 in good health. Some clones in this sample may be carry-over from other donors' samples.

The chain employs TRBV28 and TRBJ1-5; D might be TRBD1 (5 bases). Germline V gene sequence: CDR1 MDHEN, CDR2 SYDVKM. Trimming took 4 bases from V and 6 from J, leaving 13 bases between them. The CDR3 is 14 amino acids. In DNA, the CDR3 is TGTGCCAGCAGTTCGGCCAGGGTATTTCAGCCCCAGCATTTT. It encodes CASSSARVFQPQHF.

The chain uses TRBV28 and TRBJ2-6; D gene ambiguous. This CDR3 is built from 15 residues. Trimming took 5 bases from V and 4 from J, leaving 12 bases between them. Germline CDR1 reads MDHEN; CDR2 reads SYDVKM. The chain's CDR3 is CASSPFVTGANVLTF. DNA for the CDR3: TGTGCCAGCAGTCCCTTCGTGACCGGGGCCAACGTCCTGACTTTC.

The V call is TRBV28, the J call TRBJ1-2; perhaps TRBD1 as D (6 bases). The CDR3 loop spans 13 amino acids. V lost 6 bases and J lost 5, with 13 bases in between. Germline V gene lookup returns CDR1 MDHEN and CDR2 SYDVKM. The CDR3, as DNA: TGTGCCAGCAGACCCGGGACACAGTATGGCTACACCTTC. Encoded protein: CASRPGTQYGYTF.

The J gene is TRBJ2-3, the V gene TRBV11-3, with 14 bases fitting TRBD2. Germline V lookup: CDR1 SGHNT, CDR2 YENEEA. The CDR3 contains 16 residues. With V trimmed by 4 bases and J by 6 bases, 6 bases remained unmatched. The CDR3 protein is CASSSRLAGGGDTQYF. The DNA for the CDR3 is TGTGCCAGCAGCTCCCGACTAGCGGGAGGGGGGGATACGCAGTATTTT.

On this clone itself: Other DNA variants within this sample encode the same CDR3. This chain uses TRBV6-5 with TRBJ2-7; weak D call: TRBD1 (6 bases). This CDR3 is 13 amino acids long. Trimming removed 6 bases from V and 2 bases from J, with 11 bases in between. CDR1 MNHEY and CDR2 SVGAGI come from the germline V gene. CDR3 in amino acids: CASSYRATYEQYF. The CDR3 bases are TGTGCCAGCAGCTACAGGGCTACCTACGAGCAGTACTTC.

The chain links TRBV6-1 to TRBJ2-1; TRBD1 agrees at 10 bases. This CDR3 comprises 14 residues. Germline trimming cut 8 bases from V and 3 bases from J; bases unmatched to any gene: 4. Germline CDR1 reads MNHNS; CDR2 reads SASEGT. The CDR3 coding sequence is TGTGCCAGCGTAAGGGACAGGGGCTACAATGAGCAGTTCTTC. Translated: CASVRDRGYNEQFF.

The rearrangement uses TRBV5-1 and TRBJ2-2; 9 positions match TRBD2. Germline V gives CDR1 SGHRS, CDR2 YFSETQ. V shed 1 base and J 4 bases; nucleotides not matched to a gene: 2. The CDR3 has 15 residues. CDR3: CASSLSAGGTGELFF. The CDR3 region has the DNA TGCGCCAGCAGCTTGTCAGCGGGGGGCACCGGGGAGCTGTTTTTT.

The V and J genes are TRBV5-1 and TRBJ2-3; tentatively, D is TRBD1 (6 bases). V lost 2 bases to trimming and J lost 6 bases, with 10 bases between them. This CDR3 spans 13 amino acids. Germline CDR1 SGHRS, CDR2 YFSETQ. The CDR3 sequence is CASSFAGVDTQYF. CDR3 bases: TGCGCCAGCAGCTTCGCAGGGGTGGATACGCAGTATTTT.

The CDR3 nucleotides read TGTGCTAGTGGTTTGCGGAGGGGCGAGCAGTACTTC. It yields the protein CASGLRRGEQYF. The chain links TRBV12-5 to TRBJ2-7; maybe TRBD2 (6 bases). Trimming cost V 2 bases and J 6 bases, with 8 bases left between them. The germline CDR1 and CDR2 sequences are LGHNT and FRNRAP. CDR3 size: 12 residues.